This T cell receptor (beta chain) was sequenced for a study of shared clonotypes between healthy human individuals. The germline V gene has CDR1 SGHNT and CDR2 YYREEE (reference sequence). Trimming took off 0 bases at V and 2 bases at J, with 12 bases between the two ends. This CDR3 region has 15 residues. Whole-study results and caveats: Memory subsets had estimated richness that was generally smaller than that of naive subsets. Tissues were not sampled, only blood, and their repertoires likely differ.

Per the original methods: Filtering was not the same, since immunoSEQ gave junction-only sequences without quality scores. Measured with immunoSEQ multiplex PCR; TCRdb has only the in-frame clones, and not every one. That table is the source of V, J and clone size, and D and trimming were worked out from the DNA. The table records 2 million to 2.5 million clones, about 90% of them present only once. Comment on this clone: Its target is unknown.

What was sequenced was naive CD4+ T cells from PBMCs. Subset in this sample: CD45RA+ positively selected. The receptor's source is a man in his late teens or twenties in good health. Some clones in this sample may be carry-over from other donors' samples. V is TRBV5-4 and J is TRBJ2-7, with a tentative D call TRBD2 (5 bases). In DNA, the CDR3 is TGTGCCAGCAGCTTGGCCTCGGGAAGAACCTACGAGCAGTACTTC. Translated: CASSLASGRTYEQYF.